The present T cell receptor (beta chain) was sequenced within a study of blood T cell repertoires in COVID-19. Trimming shortened V by 0 bases and J by 2 bases, and 11 bases separated the two germline ends. Germline V gene sequence: CDR1 MNHEY, CDR2 SVGAGI. The CDR3 contains 15 residues. This clone was detected only a few times. The method was immunoSEQ multiplex PCR; TCRdb's version includes in-frame clones alone and lacks a portion of them. The table has a few hundred thousand clones, around four fifths seen once. Seattle researchers signed up patients amid active infection and tracked them longitudinally.

This chain joins TRBV6-5 and TRBJ2-7; tentative D call: TRBD2 (5 bases). The sequence derives from a woman of 80 years or more with COVID-19, enrolled during active disease. The sample comprised peripheral blood. DNA for the CDR3: TGTGCCAGCAGTTACTCGAAACGAGCGGCCTACGAGCAGTACTTC. It is translated as CASSYSKRAAYEQYF.